This T cell receptor beta chain was recorded in a study of technical replicates of blood from a handful of donors. The protocol was immunoSEQ multiplex PCR, while the TCRdb copy is restricted to in-frame clones and leaves out a portion. In the table there are around 61,000 clones, 70% to 90% of which are singletons. Germline values: CDR1 MGHRA, CDR2 YSYEKL. Trimming took 5 bases from V and 0 from J; bases not matched to a gene: 6. The CDR3 contains 17 residues. The sequencing sample was made of PBMCs. The V and J genes are TRBV4-1 and TRBJ1-4; 10 nucleotides agree with TRBD1. The clonotype comes from a human donor in good health. Some clones in this sample may be carry-over from other donors' samples. In nucleotides, the CDR3 is TGCGCCAGCAGCTCTTTCGGACAGGGGGCAACTAATGAAAAACTGTTTTTT. Translating gives CASSSFGQGATNEKLFF.